Here is one T cell receptor beta chain with its context. The sample belongs to a study of Ad26.COV2.S vaccination and SARS-CoV-2 variants. Study summary: By the intramuscular route, Ad26.COV2.S was given once, or twice 56 days apart.

Clones were read by immunoSEQ multiplex PCR, and TCRdb kept only the in-frame ones, dropping some. The sample has 300,000 to 400,000 clones, over 80% seen once. Treatment: over 15 received Ad26.COV2.S at low or high dose, single or two shots; roughly 5 received placebo; per-sample allocation not given. The samples were gathered on day 63 after the first injection of vaccine or placebo. Germline assignment: CDR1 SGHAT and CDR2 FQNNGV. The CDR3 has 15 amino acids. Trimming cost V 1 base and J 0 bases, with 10 bases left between them. The input for sequencing was peripheral blood, taken in a trial of Ad26.COV2.S vaccine versus placebo. The chain recombines TRBV11-2 with TRBJ2-7, with a weak D call TRBD1 (5 bases). The receptor's source is a person aged 18-60 years who received the Ad26.COV2.S COVID-19 vaccine or a placebo. CDR3 in amino acids: CASSLGTHSSYEQYF. In DNA, the CDR3 is TGTGCCAGCAGCTTAGGGACACATAGCTCCTACGAGCAGTACTTC.